The sequence of this TCR beta chain was determined in a study of brain T cells in children with intractable seizures. Study findings and constraints: Patients' HCMV serostatus was unknown; virus specificity rests on CDR3 similarity alone.

As for this clone: Antigen: not known.

Surgery cases with the highest brain T cell transcript signatures were chosen for sequencing. Losses at the gene ends were 8 bases for V and 4 bases for J; bases not matched to a gene: 7. The CDR3 contains 15 residues. From germline, CDR1 is LGHNA and CDR2 YNFKEQ. Profiled with immunoSEQ multiplex PCR; TCRdb holds only in-frame clones, not every one. The data show approximately 41,000 clones, with 75% to 95% seen just once and approximately 6.8% held by the top ten. Sequences were derived from peripheral blood, sampled at surgery. The origin of this receptor is a girl aged 2 to 10 with tuberous sclerosis and intractable seizures. J is TRBJ2-2 and V is TRBV4-2; 10 positions agree with TRBD2. CDR3 nucleotide sequence: TGTGCCAGCGAGCAGCGGGGGGGTGTCACCGGGGAGCTGTTTTTT. This gives the protein CASEQRGGVTGELFF.